This T cell receptor beta chain appears in the sequencing data of a study of T cells in localized non-small cell lung cancer. Regarding this clone: Antigen unknown.

Study-wide findings and caveats: There were a median around 59 of the top 100 tumor clones appearing in adjacent lung. Heterogeneity remains possible, as sequencing covered one tumor region only. Among the tissues sampled, uninvolved adjacent lung had the highest T cell clonality, above tumor.

CDR1 and CDR2 from the germline V gene are SGHRS and YFSETQ. The CDR3 extends over 15 amino acids. With 0 bases removed from V and 8 bases from J, the gap between germline ends came to 17 bases. TCRdb keeps only in-frame clones here, not all; method: immunoSEQ multiplex PCR. Among 40,000 to 50,000 clones listed, roughly 86% were seen once. The chain is built from TRBV5-1 and TRBJ1-1; D gene unclear. This clonotype originated in a female donor aged 60 or older with stage I squamous cell lung carcinoma. This sample comprised peripheral blood, obtained before any cancer treatment. CDR3 sequence: CASSLAGEAGLEAFF. CDR3 DNA: TGCGCCAGCAGCTTGGCCGGGGAGGCGGGCCTGGAAGCTTTCTTT. Supplemented by reference TRBV5-1 and TRBJ1-1, the full variable domain reads KAGVTQTPRYLIKTRGQQVTLSCSPISGHRSVSWYQQTPGQGLQFLFEYFSETQRNKGNFPGRFSGRQFSNSRSEMNVSTLELGDSALYLCASSLAGEAGLEAFFGQGTRLTVV.